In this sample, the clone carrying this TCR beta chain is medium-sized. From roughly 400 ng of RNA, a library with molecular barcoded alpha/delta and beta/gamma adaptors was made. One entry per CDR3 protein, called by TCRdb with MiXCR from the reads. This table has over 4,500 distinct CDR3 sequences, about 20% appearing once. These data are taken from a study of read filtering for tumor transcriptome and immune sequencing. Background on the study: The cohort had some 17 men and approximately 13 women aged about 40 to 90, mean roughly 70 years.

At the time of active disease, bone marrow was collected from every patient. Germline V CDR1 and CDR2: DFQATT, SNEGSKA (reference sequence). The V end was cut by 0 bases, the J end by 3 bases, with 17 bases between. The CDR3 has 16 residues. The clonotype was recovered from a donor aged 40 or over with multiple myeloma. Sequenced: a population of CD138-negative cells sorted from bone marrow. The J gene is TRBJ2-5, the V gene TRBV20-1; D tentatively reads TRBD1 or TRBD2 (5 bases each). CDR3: CSARDGPGAFKETQYF. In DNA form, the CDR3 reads TGCAGTGCTAGAGATGGGCCCGGGGCTTTCAAAGAGACCCAGTACTTC.